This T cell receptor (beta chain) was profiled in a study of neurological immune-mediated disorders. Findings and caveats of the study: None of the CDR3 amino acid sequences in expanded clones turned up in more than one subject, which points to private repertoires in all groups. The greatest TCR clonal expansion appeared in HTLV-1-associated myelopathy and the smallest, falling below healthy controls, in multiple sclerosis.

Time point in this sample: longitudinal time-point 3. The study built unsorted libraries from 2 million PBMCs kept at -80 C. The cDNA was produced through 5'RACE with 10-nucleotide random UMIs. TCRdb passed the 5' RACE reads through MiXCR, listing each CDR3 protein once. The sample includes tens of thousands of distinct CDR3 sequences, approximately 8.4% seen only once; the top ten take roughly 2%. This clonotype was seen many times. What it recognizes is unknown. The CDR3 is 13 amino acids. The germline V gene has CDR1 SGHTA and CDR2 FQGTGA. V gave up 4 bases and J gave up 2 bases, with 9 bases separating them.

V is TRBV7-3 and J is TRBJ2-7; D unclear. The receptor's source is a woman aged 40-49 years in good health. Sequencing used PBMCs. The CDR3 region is CASSSPPTYEQYF. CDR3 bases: TGTGCCAGCAGCTCACCTCCGACCTACGAGCAGTACTTC.